The 30 T cell receptor beta chains listed next were all sequenced from one sample in a study of blood T cell repertoires in COVID-19 (dated by TCRdb to about 2020). The receptor library was made with the immunoSEQ multiplex PCR assay. Sourced from immuneACCESS, this table was stored by TCRdb with only in-frame sequences that have V and J called. A share of the clones is absent; for the studies checked, an unresolved V gene accounts for under half, and the remainder has no known explanation. Recorded for this sample are about 97,000 clones; 70% to 90% of them occurred a single time. The top ten hold roughly 2.1% of the sample. Sequenced input: peripheral blood. The receptors were gathered from a man aged 45 to 65 with COVID-19, enrolled during active disease.

The rearrangement joins TRBV6-5 to TRBJ1-2; TRBD1 agrees at 8 bases. V lost 6 bases, J lost 1 base, and 7 bases stayed unmatched. This CDR3 is 15 amino acids long. Germline lookup yields CDR1 MNHEY and CDR2 SVGAGI. CDR3 sequence reads: CASRKPGGFNYGYTF. The CDR3 region has the DNA TGTGCCAGCAGGAAACCAGGGGGCTTTAACTATGGCTACACCTTC.

About this clone itself: Other DNA sequences in this sample translate to the same CDR3. This sequence joins TRBV7-3 and TRBJ1-2; no firm D call. This CDR3 has 13 residues. The ends were cut back, 2 bases at V and 2 bases at J, with 6 bases in the middle. CDR1 is SGHTA and CDR2 is FQGTGA in the germline V gene. The CDR3 DNA sequence: TGTGCCAGCAGCTTAGGGCAGAACTATGGCTACACCTTC. Encoded protein: CASSLGQNYGYTF. Variable domain in full (rest from reference TRBV7-3 and TRBJ1-2): GAGVSQTPSNKVTEKGKYVELRCDPISGHTALYWYRQSLGQGPEFLIYFQGTGAADDSGLPNDRFFAVRPEGSVSTLKIQRTERGDSAVYLCASSLGQNYGYTFGSGTRLTVV.

This clone came up once. V and J are TRBV6-5 and TRBJ1-5; D is unresolved. The CDR3 is 13 amino acids. V was cut by 3 bases and J by 7 bases, with 10 bases left in between. In germline, CDR1 is MNHEY, CDR2 SVGAGI. Here the CDR3 reads CASSYSGSQPQHF. Here the CDR3 DNA reads TGTGCCAGCAGTTATTCGGGGAGCCAGCCCCAGCATTTT.

The V and J genes are TRBV2 and TRBJ1-2, with TRBD1 identical over 7 bases. This CDR3 comprises 18 residues. V shed 5 bases and J 4 bases; nucleotides not matched to a gene: 19. CDR1 is SNHLY and CDR2 is FYNNEI in the germline V gene. The CDR3 DNA follows: TGTGCCAGCAGTTCACAAGCGAAGACAGGGAGGATAGGCTATGGCTACACCTTC. This codes for CASSSQAKTGRIGYGYTF.

The V gene is TRBV6-1, the J gene TRBJ2-7; possibly TRBD2 for D (5 bases). The length of the CDR3 is 12 residues. With 2 bases removed from V and 9 bases from J, the gap between germline ends came to 11 bases. Germline V gene sequence: CDR1 MNHNS, CDR2 SASEGT. The CDR3 here is CASSEWGAGQYF. The DNA of the CDR3 is TGTGCCAGCAGTGAATGGGGTGCGGGGCAGTACTTC.

The J gene is TRBJ1-5, the V gene TRBV2; TRBD1 matches 7 bases. CDR3 length: 15 residues. The J segment lost 2 bases and the V segment lost 3 bases, leaving 4 bases of the junction unmatched. The V gene's germline CDR1 is SNHLY and CDR2 FYNNEI. The CDR3 spells CASSDRTGRNQPQHF. The CDR3 DNA reads TGTGCCAGCAGTGACAGGACAGGCCGCAATCAGCCCCAGCATTTT.

The chain links TRBV11-3 to TRBJ2-2; D is perhaps TRBD2 (6 bases). CDR1 SGHNT and CDR2 YENEEA come from the germline V gene. CDR3 length: 13 amino acids. Trimming cost V 5 bases and J 6 bases, with 10 bases left between them. The CDR3 DNA is TGTGCCAGCAGCCCTAGCGTTTCCGGGGAGCTGTTTTTT. Amino acids: CASSPSVSGELFF.

The J gene is TRBJ1-3, the V gene TRBV12-3 or TRBV12-4, with D unresolved. V was cut by 5 bases and J by 7 bases, with 12 bases left in between. There are 13 residues in the CDR3. The CDR3 region has the DNA TGTGCCAGCAGTAACCGCGTGGAGAACACCATATATTTT. It specifies CASSNRVENTIYF.

V usage is TRBV19 and J usage is TRBJ2-7, with no clear D. There are 15 residues in the CDR3. V was clipped by 9 bases and J by 0 bases, with 18 bases between them. Germline loops: CDR1 LNHDA, CDR2 SQIVND (reference sequence). The CDR3 DNA follows: TGTGCCAGCTCCATTGATCGGAGAAGCTCCTACGAGCAGTACTTC. Its translation is CASSIDRRSSYEQYF.

CDR3 nucleotide sequence: TGTGCCATCAGGCCCGGGACAGGGAACACAGATACGCAGTATTTT. Amino acids: CAIRPGTGNTDTQYF. This sequence joins TRBV10-3 and TRBJ2-3; 9 bases fit TRBD1. This CDR3 has 15 residues. J gave up 2 bases and V 6 bases, and 6 bases lay outside the gene matches. CDR1 is ENHRY and CDR2 is SYGVKD in the germline V gene.

The V gene is TRBV5-6, the J gene TRBJ1-2; tentative D call: TRBD1 (6 bases). Germline lookup yields CDR1 SGHDT and CDR2 YYEEEE. The CDR3 totals 13 residues. V was shortened by 0 bases and J by 4 bases, with 7 bases between the two germline ends. The CDR3 region has the DNA TGTGCCAGCAGCTTGGGGGGGCCCTATGGCTACACCTTC. This gives the protein CASSLGGPYGYTF.

As DNA, the CDR3 is TGTGCCAGTAGTCTCGGACAGGGTGCAGATACGCAGTATTTT. The encoded protein is CASSLGQGADTQYF. The gene calls are TRBV19 and TRBJ2-3; 8 bases are a match to TRBD1. V lost 5 bases and J lost 4; bases outside the gene matches: 5. In germline, CDR1 is LNHDA, CDR2 SQIVND (reference sequence). CDR3 length equals 14 residues.

The rearrangement links TRBV27 to TRBJ1-6; the D gene is possibly TRBD1 (6 bases). This CDR3 has 14 residues. In germline, CDR1 is MNHEY, CDR2 SMNVEV (reference sequence). Trimming removed 3 bases at V and 10 bases at J, with 13 bases between. CDR3 residues: CASSLAGAGSPLHF. The CDR3, as DNA: TGTGCCAGCAGTTTGGCAGGGGCTGGGTCACCCCTCCACTTT.

The CDR3 reads CAWSVGQGAYEQYF. The CDR3 DNA sequence: TGTGCCTGGAGTGTCGGCCAGGGGGCCTACGAGCAGTACTTC. The chain combines TRBV30 with TRBJ2-7, with 7 nucleotides matching TRBD1. CDR1 is GTSNPN, CDR2 SVGIG, per germline (reference sequence). CDR3 length: 14 residues. V dropped 0 bases and J dropped 2; count of bases not matched to a gene: 4.

This CDR3 reads CASSCEEHRGKNQPQHF. CDR3 DNA: TGTGCCAGCAGCTGTGAGGAACACCGGGGAAAAAATCAGCCCCAGCATTTT. This chain uses TRBV11-3 with TRBJ1-5; D gene ambiguous. Germline CDR1 SGHNT, CDR2 YENEEA. The length of the CDR3 is 17 residues. V lost 4 bases, J lost 4 bases, and 20 bases lay in between.

The genes are TRBV18 and TRBJ1-2; D perhaps matches TRBD1 (5 bases). The V gene lost 0 bases and the J gene lost 7 bases, with 12 bases spanning the gap. Germline V gene data show CDR1 as KGHSH and CDR2 as LQKENI. This CDR3 has 14 residues. CDR3 sequence (DNA): TGTGCCAGCTCACCACCCGAGGGGCGGGGTGGCTACACCTTC. Translating gives CASSPPEGRGGYTF. The full variable domain, completed using reference TRBV18 and TRBJ1-2, is NAGVMQNPRHLVRRRGQEARLRCSPMKGHSHVYWYRQLPEEGLKFMVYLQKENIIDESGMPKERFSAEFPKEGPSILRIQQVVRGDSAAYFCASSPPEGRGGYTFGSGTRLTVV.

This chain joins TRBV27 and TRBJ2-7, with TRBD2 matching over 7 bases. This CDR3 spans 14 amino acids. The V gene's germline CDR1 is MNHEY and CDR2 SMNVEV (reference sequence). Trimming took 6 bases from V and 3 from J; bases not matched to a gene: 8. The CDR3 sequence: CASSGAGVLYEQYF. In DNA, the CDR3 is TGTGCCAGCAGCGGGGCGGGGGTGCTCTACGAGCAGTACTTC.

This sequence joins TRBV28 and TRBJ2-7, with 8 bases fitting TRBD2. Trimming took 5 bases from V and 7 from J; bases not matched to a gene: 13. The length of the CDR3 is 15 residues. CDR1 is MDHEN and CDR2 is SYDVKM in the germline V gene. Here the CDR3 reads CASSPGERGSREQYF. The CDR3 DNA is TGTGCCAGCAGTCCCGGGGAGCGGGGGTCTAGGGAGCAGTACTTC.

The chain recombines TRBV4-2 with TRBJ2-1, with TRBD2 identical over 7 bases. The CDR3 has 15 amino acids. Unmatched junction bases numbered 10, after V lost 7 bases and J lost 4 bases. The germline gives CDR1 LGHNA, CDR2 YNFKEQ. The CDR3 sequence: CASKGTGGRYNEQFF. DNA of the CDR3: TGTGCCAGCAAGGGCACGGGGGGACGATACAATGAGCAGTTCTTC.

The chain links TRBV20-1 to TRBJ1-2; TRBD1 matches at 8 bases. Germline CDR1 reads DFQATT; CDR2 reads SNEGSKA (reference sequence). The trim removed 4 bases at V and 8 bases at J, leaving 3 bases unmatched. This CDR3 has 11 amino acids. The CDR3 region has the DNA TGCAGTGCTATGGACAGGGTCGGCTACACCTTC. Protein sequence: CSAMDRVGYTF.

The chain is built from TRBV5-1 and TRBJ2-2, with 9 positions matching TRBD2. Germline V gene lookup returns CDR1 SGHRS and CDR2 YFSETQ. CDR3 size: 16 residues. J lost 2 bases, V lost 4 bases, and 6 bases had no gene match. The CDR3 reads CASSPLAGANTGELFF. The DNA for the CDR3 is TGCGCCAGCAGCCCATTAGCGGGGGCTAACACCGGGGAGCTGTTTTTT.

The chain combines TRBV9 with TRBJ2-2; TRBD1 is a possible D gene (5 bases). Germline lookup yields CDR1 SGDLS and CDR2 YYNGEE. The CDR3 consists of 16 residues. V was cut by 4 bases and J by 0 bases, with 13 bases left in between. CDR3 bases: TGTGCCAGCAGCAGAACAGACAGCCCGAACACCGGGGAGCTGTTTTTT. Translation gives CASSRTDSPNTGELFF.

The chain carries TRBV20-1 and TRBJ2-7; 12 nucleotides match TRBD2. V gave up 3 bases and J gave up 0 bases; unmatched junction bases: 6. CDR1 and CDR2 (germline): DFQATT, SNEGSKA (reference sequence). This CDR3 comprises 16 residues. The CDR3 region is CSASPSGGAHSYEQYF. The CDR3 region has the DNA TGCAGTGCTAGTCCTAGCGGGGGGGCCCACTCCTACGAGCAGTACTTC.

The V call is TRBV19, the J call TRBJ2-1; maybe TRBD2 (5 bases). Germline loops: CDR1 LNHDA, CDR2 SQIVND (reference sequence). The length of the CDR3 is 14 residues. With 9 bases removed from V and 5 bases from J, the gap between germline ends came to 17 bases. CDR3 bases: TGTGCCAGCCGAGACGGTGACTACAACAATGAGCAGTTCTTC. Translated, it gives CASRDGDYNNEQFF.

This chain connects TRBV18 to TRBJ2-7; D possibly corresponds to TRBD1 (6 bases). Deletions cut 2 bases from V and 0 bases from J, with 14 bases between. Germline values: CDR1 KGHSH, CDR2 LQKENI. CDR3 length: 16 amino acids. CDR3 residues: CASSPTRPQGSYEQYF. The CDR3 nucleotides read TGTGCCAGCTCACCAACAAGGCCACAGGGCTCCTACGAGCAGTACTTC.

The CDR3 reads CASSVRGNTEAFF. CDR3 in DNA: TGTGCCAGCAGTGTCAGGGGTAACACTGAAGCTTTCTTT. The chain uses TRBV27 and TRBJ1-1; D possibly corresponds to TRBD1 (6 bases). Trimming took 5 bases from V and 2 from J, leaving 9 bases between them. The CDR3 extends over 13 amino acids. Germline V gene data show CDR1 as MNHEY and CDR2 as SMNVEV (reference sequence).

This clone is a singleton in its sample. This chain uses TRBV10-3 with TRBJ2-2, with a weak D call TRBD1 (6 bases). From germline, CDR1 is ENHRY and CDR2 SYGVKD. V shed 6 bases and J shed 5 bases, with 16 bases lying between them. The CDR3 totals 15 residues. The CDR3 sequence is CAIRIGGRKTGELFF. CDR3 nucleotides: TGTGCCATCAGAATAGGGGGAAGGAAAACCGGGGAGCTGTTTTTT.

This clone was counted between two and nine times. This sequence joins TRBV2 and TRBJ1-4; 7 nucleotides align to TRBD1. This CDR3 has 14 amino acids. Germline loops: CDR1 SNHLY, CDR2 FYNNEI. The junction had 1 base not matched to a gene; V was cut back by 4 bases and J by 2 bases. For the CDR3, the DNA is TGTGCCAGCAGTGGGGGACAGACTAATGAAAAACTGTTTTTT. It yields the protein CASSGGQTNEKLFF. Supplemented by reference TRBV2 and TRBJ1-4, the full variable domain reads EPEVTQTPSHQVTQMGQEVILRCVPISNHLYFYWYRQILGQKVEFLVSFYNNEISEKSEIFDDQFSVERPDGSNFTLKIRSTKLEDSAMYFCASSGGQTNEKLFFGSGTQLSVL.

The chain couples TRBV5-1 to TRBJ1-4, with TRBD1 matching 8 bases. CDR3 length equals 16 residues. Germline V gene sequence: CDR1 SGHRS, CDR2 YFSETQ. V was pared by 4 bases and J by 8 bases, with 13 bases of the junction left unmatched. CDR3 nucleotide sequence: TGCGCCAGCAGCCCTGGACAGGGCCTGGGGAAAGAAAAACTGTTTTTT. Translated: CASSPGQGLGKEKLFF.

J is TRBJ2-7 and V is TRBV3-1 (or the pseudogene TRBV3-2), with D unresolved. The germline V gene encodes CDR1 LGHDT and CDR2 YNNKEL (reference sequence). V was clipped by 1 base and J by 7 bases, with 8 bases between them. The CDR3 runs to 12 residues. The CDR3 nucleotides are TGTGCCAGCAGCCAAGTCAAGCGTGAGCAGTACTTC. Translating gives CASSQVKREQYF.